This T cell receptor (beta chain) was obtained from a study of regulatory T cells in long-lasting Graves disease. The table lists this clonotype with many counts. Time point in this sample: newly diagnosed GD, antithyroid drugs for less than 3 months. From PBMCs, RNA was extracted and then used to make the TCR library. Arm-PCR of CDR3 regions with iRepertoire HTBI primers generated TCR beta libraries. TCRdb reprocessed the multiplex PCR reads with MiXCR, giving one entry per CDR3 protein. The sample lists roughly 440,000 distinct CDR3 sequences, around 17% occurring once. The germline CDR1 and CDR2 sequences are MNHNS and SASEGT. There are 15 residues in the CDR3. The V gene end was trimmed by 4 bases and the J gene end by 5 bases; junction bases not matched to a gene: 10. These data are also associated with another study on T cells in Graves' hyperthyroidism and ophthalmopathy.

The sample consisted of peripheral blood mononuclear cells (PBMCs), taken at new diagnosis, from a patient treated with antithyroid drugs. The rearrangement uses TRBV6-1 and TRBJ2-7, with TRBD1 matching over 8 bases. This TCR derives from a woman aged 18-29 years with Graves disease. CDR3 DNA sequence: TGTGCCAGCAGTGGATGGACAGGGAGTATCGACGAGCAGTACTTC. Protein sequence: CASSGWTGSIDEQYF.